This record looks at one T cell receptor beta chain sequence and its context. This clonotype was found many times. Its antigen is not yet known. Base qualities are not at hand, and no much larger clone is one base apart. Library method: PCR. Instrument on record: Illumina HiSeq 2500. TCR library preparation used molecular barcoding, with unique molecular identifiers applied to normalize quantification of the TCRbeta repertoire. TCRdb ran its own pipeline on the public reads, namely fastp trimming at Q25 and MiXCR clone calling, and kept in-frame beta chains. Rows are combined by CDR3 protein, so each entry shows the most common genes and DNA. The sample contains 640,000 or so distinct CDR3 sequences, 16% of them found a single time. 0.8% to 1.1% of the sample is taken by the ten largest. V and J are truncated by 6 bases and 0 bases respectively, leaving an intervening sequence of 16 bases. The CDR3 goes from the cysteine to the phenylalanine over 15 residues. Left in the record is the CDR3 DNA by itself, 45 bases read in frame from the first base. The germline V gene sets CDR1 to SQVTM and CDR2 to ANQGSEA.

This entry belongs to a study of T-cell reconstitution after alpha-beta-depleted transplantation in children (dated by TCRdb to the mid-2010s). Study-level background: T-cell immune reconstitution after TCRalphabeta/CD19-depleted allogeneic hematopoietic cell transplantation in children was quantitatively tracked in the study by means of TCR repertoire profiling.

This receptor chain uses TRBV29-1 and TRBJ2-3; TRBD1 is a possible D gene, resting on 6 matching bases. Sequencing used PBMCs from the stem cell graft donor, obtained from the stem cell graft. The receptor was isolated from a human donor who donated a stem cell graft to a child with acute myeloid leukemia. For the CDR3, the sequence is CSVDQGISSTDTQYF. The nucleotide sequence is TGCAGCGTGGACCAGGGGATTTCTAGCACAGATACGCAGTATTTT.